The 10 T cell receptor beta chains below come from one sample, sequenced in a study of cytomegalovirus exposure and HLA in healthy donors (dated by TCRdb to about 2017). Libraries were prepared through the immunoSEQ multiplex PCR assay. A mixture of 60 forward primers for TCR Vbeta segments and 13 reverse primers for TCR Jbeta segments was used in the multiplex PCR. TCRdb took this table from immuneACCESS and kept in-frame rearrangements with V and J called. Such tables lack part of the clones; where checked against another copy, unresolved V genes explain under half of the gap, and the rest is unexplained. The sample contains about 190,000 clones, roughly 80% of them found a single time. The ten largest clonotypes hold roughly 2.3% of the sample. The source material was PBMCs. These receptors were taken from a male donor in good health and CMV-seronegative.

The chain links TRBV6-5 to TRBJ1-2; D perhaps matches TRBD1 (5 bases). The V and J ends lost 0 bases and 8 bases respectively, with 13 bases between them. Germline loops: CDR1 MNHEY, CDR2 SVGAGI. The CDR3 is made up of 14 amino acids. CDR3 nucleotides: TGTGCCAGCAGTTACTCGAGGCGGGGCCGAGGCTACACCTTC. Its protein is CASSYSRRGRGYTF.

The chain couples TRBV7-3 to TRBJ2-5; D is undetermined. This CDR3 comprises 13 residues. In germline, CDR1 is SGHTA, CDR2 FQGTGA. V dropped 2 bases and J dropped 7 bases, with 11 bases sitting between them. The CDR3 here is CASSLGALRTQYF. The CDR3 nucleotides read TGTGCCAGCAGCTTAGGAGCCTTGCGGACCCAGTACTTC.

Details on this clone: The identical CDR3 is also encoded by other nucleotide sequences in the sample. The rearrangement uses TRBV5-1 and TRBJ2-7; 8 positions agree with TRBD1. The length of the CDR3 is 15 residues. V lost 4 bases, J lost 0 bases, and 6 bases stayed unmatched. Looked up from germline, CDR1 is SGHRS and CDR2 is YFSETQ. This chain's CDR3 is CASSPGQGVSYEQYF. The CDR3 coding sequence is TGCGCCAGCAGCCCCGGACAGGGTGTCTCCTACGAGCAGTACTTC.

In the case of this clone: At one boundary the junction diverges from the germline segment, which might be a read error. The V call is TRBV11-2, the J call TRBJ2-7; 10 bases match TRBD2. The CDR3 has 15 residues. Germline V gene lookup returns CDR1 SGHAT and CDR2 FQNNGV. The CDR3 DNA reads TGTGCCAGCAGTCAAACCAGCGGGGGGGCCGGCGAGCAATACTTC. Protein sequence: CASSQTSGGAGEQYF.

This chain links TRBV21-1 with TRBJ2-7; TRBD2 was called by the table and not checked on the DNA. TRBV21-1 is marked as a pseudogene. The CDR3 is 10 amino acids. CDR3 sequence reads: CASSVTSQYF. CDR3 DNA: TGTGCCAGCAGCGTAACGAGTCAGTACTTC.

The J gene is TRBJ2-4, the V gene TRBV13; perhaps TRBD2 as D (6 bases). Trimming took off 5 bases at V and 0 bases at J, with 14 bases between the two ends. This CDR3 is built from 16 residues. Looked up from germline, CDR1 is PRHDT and CDR2 is FYEKMQ (reference sequence). The CDR3 region is CASSQEGYRAKNIQYF. The CDR3 nucleotides are TGTGCCAGCAGCCAGGAGGGGTACAGAGCCAAAAACATTCAGTACTTC.

The V call is TRBV2, the J call TRBJ2-3; D possibly corresponds to TRBD2 (5 bases). CDR1 is SNHLY and CDR2 is FYNNEI in the germline V gene. This CDR3 is built from 15 residues. Trimming removed 6 bases from V and 2 bases from J, with 15 bases in between. In DNA form, the CDR3 reads TGTGCCAGCAGGGCGATGGCGGGCTTCACAGATACGCAGTATTTT. Amino acids: CASRAMAGFTDTQYF. Full variable domain (rest looked up from reference TRBV2 and TRBJ2-3): EPEVTQTPSHQVTQMGQEVILRCVPISNHLYFYWYRQILGQKVEFLVSFYNNEISEKSEIFDDQFSVERPDGSNFTLKIRSTKLEDSAMYFCASRAMAGFTDTQYFGPGTRLTVL.

Only one count was recorded for this clone. This rearrangement joins TRBV6-5 to TRBJ1-5, with D perhaps matching TRBD1 (6 bases). Per germline, CDR1 MNHEY and CDR2 SVGAGI. Deletions cut 5 bases from V and 4 bases from J, with 15 bases between. The CDR3 is 15 residues long. The CDR3 bases are TGTGCCAGCAGTGTTTCAAGTGGGACAAATCAGCCCCAGCATTTT. Protein sequence: CASSVSSGTNQPQHF.

This chain uses TRBV20-1 with TRBJ2-3; D unresolved. The length of the CDR3 is 11 residues. Germline loops: CDR1 DFQATT, CDR2 SNEGSKA (reference sequence). V dropped 2 bases and J dropped 7 bases, with 7 bases sitting between them. In nucleotides, the CDR3 is TGCAGTGCTAGACTAGAGAATACGCAGTATTTT. As protein: CSARLENTQYF.

The genes are TRBV27 and TRBJ2-7; 9 nucleotides align to TRBD1. The CDR3 length is 14 residues. Germline V lookup: CDR1 MNHEY, CDR2 SMNVEV (reference sequence). V dropped 6 bases and J dropped 3; count of bases not matched to a gene: 6. Here the CDR3 reads CASREQGAGYEQYF. In DNA form, the CDR3 reads TGTGCCAGCAGAGAACAGGGGGCGGGCTACGAGCAGTACTTC.